The clone carrying this T cell receptor beta chain appeared a single time. Its antigen remains unknown. Generated by immunoSEQ multiplex PCR, the TCRdb table keeps only in-frame clones and is missing some. The sample has about 6,600 clones, roughly 61% seen once. These data come from a study of neoadjuvant nivolumab and ipilimumab in lung cancer. Study as a whole: Nivolumab 3 mg/kg was given days 1, 15 and 29, plus ipilimumab 1 mg/kg day 1 in combination. General observations from the study: Compared with tumor-adjacent uninvolved lung, resected tumors showed greater richness and clonality. TCR clonality did not significantly correlate with pathologic tumor regression.

The CDR3 is 12 residues long. Trimming cost V 2 bases and J 9 bases, with 10 bases left between them. Germline V lookup: CDR1 SNHLY, CDR2 FYNNEI. V usage is TRBV2 and J usage is TRBJ1-1; unclear D gene. This specimen was tumor tissue, taken after neoadjuvant nivolumab, alone or with ipilimumab, at or shortly before surgery. The clonotype was recovered from an adult with non-small cell lung cancer. The CDR3 here is CASSESVAKAFF. In nucleotides, the CDR3 is TGTGCCAGCAGTGAATCGGTAGCTAAAGCTTTCTTT. The variable domain in full, completed from reference TRBV2 and TRBJ1-1, reads EPEVTQTPSHQVTQMGQEVILRCVPISNHLYFYWYRQILGQKVEFLVSFYNNEISEKSEIFDDQFSVERPDGSNFTLKIRSTKLEDSAMYFCASSESVAKAFFGQGTRLTVV.